Below, one T cell receptor (beta chain) is given with its context. The antigen is unknown. Documented time point: patch test 1, 2 weeks after DPC sensitization. Described treatment: therapeutic diphenylcyclopropenone sensitization with weekly scalp DPC. The source of the sample is a study of human T cells and chemical hapten exposure. The CDR3 has 14 residues. The germline gives CDR1 LNHNV, CDR2 YYDKDF (reference sequence). The J segment lost 2 bases and the V segment lost 9 bases, leaving 6 bases of the junction unmatched. Findings and caveats of the study: The immune response of these alopecia patients might not match healthy individuals'. Unchanged with DPC sensitization were TCRs above 1 in 1000 frequency.

TCRdb processed the RACE reads anew with MiXCR; each CDR3 protein has one entry. The sample holds some 340,000 distinct CDR3 sequences, around 7% seen once. The sequencing used whole blood, collected in connection with sensitization to the hapten diphenylcyclopropenone (DPC). This clonotype was obtained from a woman under 30 with alopecia areata. Some clones in this sample may be carry-over from other donors' samples. The J gene is TRBJ2-2, the V gene TRBV15; 7 nucleotides agree with TRBD1. The CDR3 nucleotides are TGTGCCACTGAACAGGGGCCCAACACCGGGGAGCTGTTTTTT. It translates to CATEQGPNTGELFF. Full variable domain (outside the CDR3, taken from reference TRBV15 and TRBJ2-2): DAMVIQNPRYQVTQFGKPVTLSCSQTLNHNVMYWYQQKSSQAPKLLFHYYDKDFNNEADTPDNFQSRRPNTSFCFLDIRSPGLGDTAMYLCATEQGPNTGELFFGEGSRLTVL.